What follows are 17 T cell receptor beta chains derived from one specimen sequenced in a study of chemoradiotherapy in HPV16-positive cancers. Profiled with immunoSEQ multiplex PCR; TCRdb holds only in-frame clones, not every one. The sample shows about 21,000 clones, around 87% of them seen only once. Here the sequenced sample was blood, taken from a patient who underwent chemoradiotherapy. The receptor source for this set is a human donor with HPV-associated anogenital cancer.

The chain carries TRBV7-2 and TRBJ1-2; D possibly corresponds to TRBD1 (6 bases). The CDR3 is 15 residues long. Trimming left V 4 bases short and J 2 bases short, with 14 bases between. Germline CDR1 and CDR2: SGHTA and FQGNSA. The CDR3 DNA is TGTGCCAGCAGCTCCCCCTGGGGGGCCAACTATGGCTACACCTTC. Protein: CASSSPWGANYGYTF. Drawing the rest from reference TRBV7-2 and TRBJ1-2, the complete variable domain is GAGVSQSPSNKVTEKGKDVELRCDPISGHTALYWYRQSLGQGLEFLIYFQGNSAPDKSGLPSDRFSAERTGGSVSTLTIQRTQQEDSAVYLCASSSPWGANYGYTFGSGTRLTVV.

The chain links TRBV19 to TRBJ1-1, with 12 positions matching TRBD1. The V gene end was trimmed by 4 bases and the J gene end by 1 base; junction bases not matched to a gene: 4. CDR1 LNHDA and CDR2 SQIVND come from the germline V gene (reference sequence). CDR3 length: 16 amino acids. CDR3 coding DNA: TGTGCCAGTAGTAAAGGGACAGGGGGCTGGAACACTGAAGCTTTCTTT. Protein sequence: CASSKGTGGWNTEAFF.

The chain recombines TRBV28 with TRBJ2-3; a weak D match, TRBD1 (6 bases). V was clipped by 5 bases and J by 2 bases, with 14 bases between them. CDR1 and CDR2 (germline): MDHEN, SYDVKM. The CDR3 is 15 residues long. CDR3 residues: CASSAYGQNTDTQYF. The CDR3 DNA reads as TGTGCCAGCAGTGCATACGGACAGAACACAGATACGCAGTATTTT.

The chain has TRBV5-4 and TRBJ2-5, with no clear D. Deletions cut 0 bases from V and 3 bases from J, with 3 bases between. Germline V gene lookup returns CDR1 SGHNT and CDR2 YYREEE (reference sequence). The CDR3 runs to 12 residues. The CDR3 is CASSLDKETQYF. DNA for the CDR3: TGTGCCAGCAGCTTGGATAAAGAGACCCAGTACTTC.

J is TRBJ2-7 and V is TRBV5-5; D possibly matches TRBD1 or TRBD2 (6 bases each). The V gene lost 2 bases and the J gene lost 4 bases, with 10 bases spanning the gap. This CDR3 contains 13 residues. CDR1 is SGHKS, CDR2 YYEKEE, per germline (reference sequence). CDR3 sequence reads: CASSLTGTYEQYF. In DNA, the CDR3 is TGTGCCAGCAGCTTAACAGGGACTTACGAGCAGTACTTC.

The chain employs TRBV18 and TRBJ1-1, with TRBD1 as a possible D gene (5 bases). The V and J ends lost 4 bases and 4 bases respectively, with 10 bases between them. Germline CDR1 reads KGHSH; CDR2 reads LQKENI. This CDR3 is built from 13 residues. The CDR3 DNA reads as TGTGCCAGCTCACAGGGGTATGGCACTGAAGCTTTCTTT. It translates to CASSQGYGTEAFF. Full variable domain (remainder filled in from reference TRBV18 and TRBJ1-1): NAGVMQNPRHLVRRRGQEARLRCSPMKGHSHVYWYRQLPEEGLKFMVYLQKENIIDESGMPKERFSAEFPKEGPSILRIQQVVRGDSAAYFCASSQGYGTEAFFGQGTRLTVV.

V is TRBV29-1 and J is TRBJ2-5; 8 positions agree with TRBD2. The CDR3 contains 12 residues. In germline, CDR1 is SQVTM, CDR2 ANQGSEA. The CDR3 sequence: CTVDHGREAQYF. Written as DNA, the CDR3 is TGCACCGTAGACCACGGGCGGGAGGCCCAGTACTTC.

This clone showed up just a few times. The gene calls are TRBV6-5 and TRBJ1-5, with unresolved D. The germline CDR1 and CDR2 sequences are MNHEY and SVGAGI. The CDR3 length is 15 residues. Trimming stripped 0 bases from V and 1 base from J, with 7 bases between. Here the CDR3 DNA reads TGTGCCAGCAGTTACTCCCTGAGGAGCAATCAGCCCCAGCATTTT. It translates to CASSYSLRSNQPQHF.

The rearrangement joins TRBV7-8 to TRBJ2-5; 9 nucleotides agree with TRBD1. Germline V lookup: CDR1 SGHVS, CDR2 FQNEAQ. The CDR3 consists of 14 residues. J gave up 4 bases and V 1 base, and 1 base lay outside the gene matches. Written as DNA, the CDR3 is TGTGCCAGCAGCTTAGGGACAGGGGTAGAGACCCAGTACTTC. It specifies CASSLGTGVETQYF.

Only one count was recorded for this clone. The chain is built from TRBV19 and TRBJ2-3; D could derive from TRBD1 or TRBD2 (5 bases each). V lost 7 bases and J 2 bases, leaving 13 bases between the germline ends. The CDR3 covers 14 residues. Germline values: CDR1 LNHDA, CDR2 SQIVND (reference sequence). Written as DNA, the CDR3 is TGTGCCAGTAAGAGGGGTTTGGACACAGATACGCAGTATTTT. Amino acid sequence: CASKRGLDTDTQYF. Combining the CDR3 with reference TRBV19 and TRBJ2-3 gives the whole variable domain DGGITQSPKYLFRKEGQNVTLSCEQNLNHDAMYWYRQDPGQGLRLIYYSQIVNDFQKGDIAEGYSVSREKKESFPLTVTSAQKNPTAFYLCASKRGLDTDTQYFGPGTRLTVL.

This clone came up a few times. The rearrangement joins TRBV28 to TRBJ2-6; D call uncertain. Trimming shortened V by 5 bases and J by 0 bases, and 11 bases separated the two germline ends. CDR3 length: 16 residues. Germline values: CDR1 MDHEN, CDR2 SYDVKM. The CDR3 protein is CASSHLKDSGANVLTF. DNA of the CDR3: TGTGCCAGCAGTCATCTAAAGGACTCTGGGGCCAACGTCCTGACTTTC.

The J gene is TRBJ2-3, the V gene TRBV7-9, with D uncertain. With 6 bases removed from V and 6 bases from J, the gap between germline ends came to 13 bases. Germline CDR1 is SEHNR and CDR2 is FQNEAQ (reference sequence). CDR3 length: 13 residues. As DNA, the CDR3 is TGTGCCAGCAGTTTGCCCAGGTGGGATACGCAGTATTTT. This encodes CASSLPRWDTQYF. The whole variable domain, filled in from reference TRBV7-9 and TRBJ2-3, reads DTGVSQNPRHKITKRGQNVTFRCDPISEHNRLYWYRQTLGQGPEFLTYFQNEAQLEKSRLLSDRFSAERPKGSFSTLEIQRTEQGDSAMYLCASSLPRWDTQYFGPGTRLTVL.

The V call is TRBV4-3, the J call TRBJ2-3; TRBD2 might be the D (6 bases). Germline assignment: CDR1 LGHNA and CDR2 YSLEER. Trimming cost V 1 base and J 5 bases, with 16 bases left between them. This CDR3 contains 16 residues. The CDR3 region is CASSQGTDGSLDTQYF. CDR3 sequence (DNA): TGCGCCAGCAGCCAAGGCACGGACGGGAGCCTAGATACGCAGTATTTT.

Only one count was recorded for this clone. The V gene is TRBV28, the J gene TRBJ1-2; D is undetermined. CDR3 length: 14 residues. The V gene's germline CDR1 is MDHEN and CDR2 SYDVKM. The V and J ends lost 2 bases and 7 bases respectively, with 14 bases between them. CDR3 sequence (DNA): TGTGCCAGCAGTTTACTGACACTCGGCCCTGGCTACACCTTC. Its translation is CASSLLTLGPGYTF.

The rearrangement links TRBV28 to TRBJ2-7; 9 bases match TRBD1. V was pared by 5 bases and J by 2 bases, with 4 bases of the junction left unmatched. The CDR3 sequence is 14 residues long. The germline gives CDR1 MDHEN, CDR2 SYDVKM. The CDR3 DNA sequence: TGTGCCAGCAGTCCCCGGGACAGGGCCTACGAGCAGTACTTC. Amino acids: CASSPRDRAYEQYF.

The chain carries TRBV15 and TRBJ2-7, with a weak D call TRBD1 (5 bases). The CDR3 sequence is 13 residues long. Germline loops: CDR1 LNHNV, CDR2 YYDKDF (reference sequence). V was clipped by 4 bases and J by 5 bases, with 12 bases between them. The CDR3 spells CATSINPRDEQYF. Here the CDR3 DNA reads TGTGCCACCAGCATAAACCCCAGGGACGAGCAGTACTTC.

The gene calls are TRBV19 and TRBJ2-2; TRBD2 agrees at 14 bases. The CDR3 extends over 16 amino acids. Germline trimming cut 7 bases from V and 3 bases from J; bases unmatched to any gene: 4. Germline V gives CDR1 LNHDA, CDR2 SQIVND (reference sequence). CDR3 DNA: TGTGCCAGTATGCGGACTAGCGGGAGGTACACCGGGGAGCTGTTTTTT. It specifies CASMRTSGRYTGELFF.